A single sample is the source of the 27 T cell receptor beta chains below, sequenced in a study of cytomegalovirus exposure and HLA in healthy donors. It was with 60 Vbeta and 13 Jbeta primers that the PCR ran. This table comes from immunoSEQ multiplex PCR, and its TCRdb copy is limited to in-frame clones, with some not included. This sample carries some 97,000 clones, approximately 81% of them seen once, and the ten largest clones take 11% to 15%. Sequencing used PBMCs. These receptors originate from a male donor in good health and CMV-seropositive.

The chain has TRBV7-2 and TRBJ1-1; D is perhaps TRBD1 (5 bases). Germline CDR1 and CDR2: SGHTA and FQGNSA. Trimming stripped 1 base from V and 4 bases from J, with 13 bases between. The CDR3 consists of 15 residues. CDR3 DNA sequence: TGTGCCAGCAGCTTAGTGGCAGGGAGGAGCACTGAAGCTTTCTTT. It is translated as CASSLVAGRSTEAFF.

This chain uses TRBV30 with TRBJ2-5, with D possibly TRBD1 on 5 matching bases. Germline loops: CDR1 GTSNPN, CDR2 SVGIG (reference sequence). CDR3 size: 13 residues. V shed 0 bases and J shed 3 bases, with 8 bases lying between them. The CDR3 here is CAWSVTEKETQYF. Here the CDR3 DNA reads TGTGCCTGGAGTGTGACAGAGAAAGAGACCCAGTACTTC.

This clone was observed a handful of times. The V gene is TRBV25-1, the J gene TRBJ2-1, with 9 bases that match TRBD2. The CDR3 extends over 16 amino acids. The ends lost 10 bases at V and 8 bases at J; junction bases unmatched: 18. Per germline, CDR1 MGHDK and CDR2 SYGVNS. CDR3 bases: TGTGCCATCCAGCGGCAGAACCTAGCGGGGCGGTATGAGCAGTTCTTC. Protein: CAIQRQNLAGRYEQFF.

The V and J genes are TRBV10-3 and TRBJ2-1; TRBD2 matches 8 bases. The CDR3 has 14 residues. Per the germline V gene, CDR1 is ENHRY and CDR2 is SYGVKD. The trim removed 1 base at V and 8 bases at J, leaving 4 bases unmatched. The chain's CDR3 is CAISEYSGGDEQFF. As DNA, the CDR3 is TGTGCCATCAGTGAGTACAGCGGGGGTGATGAGCAGTTCTTC.

This clone was picked up many times. The chain is built from TRBV10-1 and TRBJ2-3, with 10 bases aligning to TRBD2. This CDR3 has 14 amino acids. V lost 0 bases and J lost 6; bases outside the gene matches: 0. The V gene's germline CDR1 is WNHNN and CDR2 SYGVQD (reference sequence). DNA of the CDR3: TGCGCCAGCAGTGAGTCGGGACTAGCGGATACGCAGTATTTT. Its translation is CASSESGLADTQYF.

The chain recombines TRBV2 with TRBJ1-1; D might be TRBD1 (5 bases). The CDR3 sequence is 11 residues long. Germline values: CDR1 SNHLY, CDR2 FYNNEI. Trimming stripped 4 bases from V and 10 bases from J, with 10 bases between. CDR3 coding DNA: TGTGCCAGCAGTGGACGGAGGGGAGCTTTCTTT. It encodes CASSGRRGAFF.

The chain joins TRBV27 to TRBJ1-2; 8 nucleotides match TRBD1. The V and J ends lost 6 bases and 3 bases, in that order; junction bases with no gene match: 3. CDR1 is MNHEY and CDR2 is SMNVEV in the germline V gene (reference sequence). There are 13 residues in the CDR3. The CDR3 nucleotides are TGTGCCAGCAGCGAGGACAGGGACTATGGCTACACCTTC. Translation gives CASSEDRDYGYTF.

The chain is built from TRBV5-6 and TRBJ1-4; D is unresolved. The CDR3 length is 14 residues. V lost 3 bases and J lost 3, with 9 bases in between. The germline CDR1 and CDR2 sequences are SGHDT and YYEEEE. The CDR3 spells CASSSGRANEKLFF. CDR3 bases: TGTGCCAGCAGCTCGGGGAGGGCTAATGAAAAACTGTTTTTT.

V is TRBV4-2 and J is TRBJ2-3; TRBD2 might be the D (5 bases). The length of the CDR3 is 15 residues. CDR1 and CDR2 from the germline V gene are LGHNA and YNFKEQ. The V and J ends lost 4 bases and 1 base respectively, with 12 bases between them. The CDR3 DNA reads as TGTGCCAGCAGCCCCCCCGCGGGCGGCACAGATACGCAGTATTTT. It translates to CASSPPAGGTDTQYF.

The chain has TRBV5-1 and TRBJ1-1, with a weak D call TRBD1 (6 bases). This CDR3 contains 13 residues. V was pared by 5 bases and J by 4 bases, with 12 bases between. CDR1 and CDR2 from the germline V gene are SGHRS and YFSETQ. CDR3 nucleotide sequence: TGCGCCAGCAGTCCGGCAGGGGCCACTGAAGCTTTCTTT. Its protein product is CASSPAGATEAFF.

This chain links TRBV25-1 with TRBJ1-1; D unclear. Per the germline V gene, CDR1 is MGHDK and CDR2 is SYGVNS. The CDR3 covers 13 residues. The ends were cut back, 6 bases at V and 1 base at J, with 9 bases in the middle. CDR3: CASSPLWNTEAFF. The CDR3 nucleotides read TGTGCCAGCAGCCCCCTTTGGAACACTGAAGCTTTCTTT.

The V gene is TRBV27, the J gene TRBJ2-2, with 12 nucleotides matching TRBD1. The CDR3 has 14 residues. V lost 5 bases and J lost 11; bases outside the gene matches: 6. Germline-derived CDR1 and CDR2 are MNHEY and SMNVEV (reference sequence). The CDR3 protein is CASSGGQGASELFF. CDR3 bases: TGTGCCAGCAGTGGGGGACAGGGGGCGAGTGAGCTGTTTTTT.

The chain combines TRBV6-5 with TRBJ2-1; TRBD1 aligns across 7 bases. The CDR3 sequence is 14 residues long. Germline trimming cut 2 bases from V and 8 bases from J; bases unmatched to any gene: 6. Germline assignment: CDR1 MNHEY and CDR2 SVGAGI. CDR3 region: CASSYTGVDDEQFF. The CDR3 nucleotides are TGTGCCAGCAGTTACACAGGGGTTGACGATGAGCAGTTCTTC.

A few counts support this clone. The V and J genes are TRBV7-9 and TRBJ1-2; 7 nucleotides agree with TRBD1. This CDR3 comprises 16 residues. V shed 4 bases and J 4 bases; nucleotides not matched to a gene: 12. Germline V gives CDR1 SEHNR, CDR2 FQNEAQ (reference sequence). CDR3 sequence reads: CASSSAGGHRGYGYTF. The CDR3 DNA sequence: TGTGCCAGCAGCTCGGCGGGAGGGCACAGGGGCTATGGCTACACCTTC.

The V gene is TRBV5-1, the J gene TRBJ2-5, with 8 nucleotides matching TRBD2. The CDR3 consists of 16 residues. Trimming cost V 0 bases and J 2 bases; bases outside gene matches: 6. CDR1 SGHRS and CDR2 YFSETQ come from the germline V gene. The CDR3 region has the DNA TGCGCCAGCAGCTTGGAGGGACTAGGAGAACAAGAGACCCAGTACTTC. Its translation: CASSLEGLGEQETQYF.

J is TRBJ1-1 and V is TRBV7-9, with unresolved D. CDR3 length equals 15 residues. V lost 5 bases and J 4 bases, leaving 17 bases between the germline ends. CDR1 is SEHNR and CDR2 is FQNEAQ in the germline V gene (reference sequence). The CDR3, as DNA: TGTGCCAGCAGCCTTCGGACTCTCCGGGCCACTGAAGCTTTCTTT. Its protein product is CASSLRTLRATEAFF.

The chain joins TRBV4-3 to TRBJ2-3; D not certain. CDR3 length equals 14 residues. Germline values: CDR1 LGHNA, CDR2 YSLEER. V lost 0 bases, J lost 6 bases, and 10 bases lay in between. CDR3 sequence: CASSQDSSWDTQYF. In DNA form, the CDR3 reads TGCGCCAGCAGCCAAGATTCAAGCTGGGATACGCAGTATTTT.

The gene calls are TRBV9 and TRBJ2-1, with 7 bases aligning to TRBD2. CDR1 SGDLS and CDR2 YYNGEE come from the germline V gene. V was clipped by 4 bases and J by 10 bases; unmatched bases: 11. CDR3 length: 14 amino acids. Here the CDR3 DNA reads TGTGCCAGCAGCTTATCCGGGACTATCTTGGAGCAGTTCTTC. This gives the protein CASSLSGTILEQFF.

The rearrangement joins TRBV30 to TRBJ2-2; 14 bases match TRBD2. J lost 2 bases, V lost 5 bases, and 10 bases had no gene match. CDR3 size: 18 residues. Germline CDR1 reads GTSNPN; CDR2 reads SVGIG (reference sequence). DNA for the CDR3: TGTGCCTGGGATCCCGGGACTAGCGGGGGCCACAACACCGGGGAGCTGTTTTTT. It translates to CAWDPGTSGGHNTGELFF.

The chain has TRBV25-1 and TRBJ2-7, with D possibly being TRBD1 (6 bases). Germline CDR1 MGHDK, CDR2 SYGVNS. The CDR3 is 15 residues long. V lost 1 base to trimming and J lost 2 bases, with 12 bases between them. CDR3 in amino acids: CASSESAGVTYEQYF. DNA for the CDR3: TGTGCCAGCAGTGAATCGGCAGGGGTCACCTACGAGCAGTACTTC.

The chain combines TRBV7-9 with TRBJ2-7, with D unclear. Trimming took off 3 bases at V and 3 bases at J, with 12 bases between the two ends. Germline V gene sequence: CDR1 SEHNR, CDR2 FQNEAQ (reference sequence). The CDR3 is 14 amino acids. This CDR3 reads CASSFLGAGYEQYF. As DNA, the CDR3 is TGTGCCAGCAGCTTTCTAGGCGCCGGCTACGAGCAGTACTTC.

The J gene is TRBJ2-5, the V gene TRBV5-6; the D is unclear. The ends were cut back, 0 bases at V and 0 bases at J, with 3 bases in the middle. The CDR3 totals 13 residues. From germline, CDR1 is SGHDT and CDR2 YYEEEE. In DNA form, the CDR3 reads TGTGCCAGCAGCTTGGCGTACCAAGAGACCCAGTACTTC. Translating it yields CASSLAYQETQYF.

The chain is built from TRBV4-1 and TRBJ2-3; 8 bases align to TRBD2. CDR1 and CDR2 from the germline V gene are MGHRA and YSYEKL. J gave up 6 bases and V 6 bases, and 11 bases lay outside the gene matches. The CDR3 loop spans 15 amino acids. The CDR3 loop is CASSGYRGGPDTQYF. In nucleotides, the CDR3 is TGCGCCAGCAGTGGTTATCGGGGGGGCCCGGATACGCAGTATTTT.

This clone was seen a few times. V usage is TRBV4-2 and J usage is TRBJ1-2; tentatively, D is TRBD1 (6 bases). Trimming shortened V by 0 bases and J by 0 bases, and 14 bases separated the two germline ends. Germline CDR1 is LGHNA and CDR2 is YNFKEQ. The CDR3 length is 17 residues. The CDR3 spells CASSQDLRTGSNYGYTF. The CDR3 coding sequence is TGTGCCAGCAGCCAAGACCTTCGAACAGGGTCTAACTATGGCTACACCTTC.

This clone was counted once. The chain links TRBV28 to TRBJ2-1, with D possibly TRBD1 on 5 matching bases. Trimming left V 2 bases short and J 7 bases short, with 12 bases between. CDR3 size: 14 residues. Germline V CDR1 and CDR2: MDHEN, SYDVKM. The DNA of the CDR3 is TGTGCCAGCAGTTTACCCGGCAGGGTGAATGAGCAGTTCTTC. This codes for CASSLPGRVNEQFF.

This clone was seen a handful of times. It is unclear where the CDR3 begins or ends on the DNA, so no DNA is shown, and the CDR3 is as TCRdb lists it. The chain employs TRBV7-9 and TRBJ1-2; the table assigns TRBD1, which was not confirmed against the DNA. The germline V gene encodes CDR1 SEHNR and CDR2 FQNEAQ (reference sequence). The CDR3 is made up of 14 amino acids, end residues included. The CDR3 loop reads CASSFVGQGALHTF.

The chain combines TRBV28 with TRBJ1-1; no clear D. The V gene lost 5 bases and the J gene lost 3 bases, with 10 bases spanning the gap. Per the germline V gene, CDR1 is MDHEN and CDR2 is SYDVKM. The CDR3 covers 13 residues. In nucleotides, the CDR3 is TGTGCCAGCAGTCCTTGGGAGGACACTGAAGCTTTCTTT. Translation: CASSPWEDTEAFF.